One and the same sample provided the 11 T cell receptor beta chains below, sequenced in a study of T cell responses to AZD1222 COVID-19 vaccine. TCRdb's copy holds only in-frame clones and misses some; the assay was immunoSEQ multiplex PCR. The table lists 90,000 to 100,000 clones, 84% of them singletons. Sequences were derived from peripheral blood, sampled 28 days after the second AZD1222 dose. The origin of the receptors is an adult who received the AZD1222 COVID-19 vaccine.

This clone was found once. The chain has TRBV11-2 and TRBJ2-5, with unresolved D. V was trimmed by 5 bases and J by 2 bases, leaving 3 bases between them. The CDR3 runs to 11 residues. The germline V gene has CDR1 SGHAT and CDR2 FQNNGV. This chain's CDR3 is CASSIQETQYF. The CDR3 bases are TGTGCCAGCAGCATACAAGAGACCCAGTACTTC.

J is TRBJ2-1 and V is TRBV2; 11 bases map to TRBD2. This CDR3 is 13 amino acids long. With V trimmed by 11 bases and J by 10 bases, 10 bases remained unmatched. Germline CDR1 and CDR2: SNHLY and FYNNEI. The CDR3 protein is CAGIAGGTGEQFF. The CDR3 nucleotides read TGTGCCGGAATAGCGGGAGGGACTGGGGAGCAGTTCTTC.

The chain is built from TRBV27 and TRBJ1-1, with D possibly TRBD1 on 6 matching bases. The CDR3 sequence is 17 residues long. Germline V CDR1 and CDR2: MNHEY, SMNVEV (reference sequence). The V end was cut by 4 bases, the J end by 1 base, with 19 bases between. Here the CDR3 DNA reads TGTGCCAGCAGTTGGAGGGGGAGGGGGATCCCGAACACTGAAGCTTTCTTT. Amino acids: CASSWRGRGIPNTEAFF.

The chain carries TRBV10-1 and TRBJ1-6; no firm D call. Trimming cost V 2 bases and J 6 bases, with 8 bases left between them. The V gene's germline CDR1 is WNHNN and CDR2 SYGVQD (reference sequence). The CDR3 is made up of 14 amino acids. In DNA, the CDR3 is TGCGCCAGCAGTGAGGGGCAGTTTAATTCACCCCTCCACTTT. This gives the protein CASSEGQFNSPLHF.

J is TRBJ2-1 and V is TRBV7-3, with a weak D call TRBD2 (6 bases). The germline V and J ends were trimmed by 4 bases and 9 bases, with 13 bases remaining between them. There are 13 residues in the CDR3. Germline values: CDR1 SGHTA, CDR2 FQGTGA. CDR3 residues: CASSSARRGEQFF. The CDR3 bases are TGTGCCAGCAGCTCAGCTAGGAGGGGTGAGCAGTTCTTC.

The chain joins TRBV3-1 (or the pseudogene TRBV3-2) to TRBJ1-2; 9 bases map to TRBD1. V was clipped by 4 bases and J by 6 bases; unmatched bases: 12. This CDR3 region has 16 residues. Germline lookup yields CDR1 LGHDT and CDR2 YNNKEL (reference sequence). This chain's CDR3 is CASSRLTGGIWDGYTF. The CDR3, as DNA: TGTGCCAGCAGCCGACTTACAGGGGGCATATGGGATGGCTACACCTTC.

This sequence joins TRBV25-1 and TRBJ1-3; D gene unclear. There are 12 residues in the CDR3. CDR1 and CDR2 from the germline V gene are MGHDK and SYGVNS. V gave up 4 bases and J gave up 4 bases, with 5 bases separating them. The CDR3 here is CASSGQGNTIYF. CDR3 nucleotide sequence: TGTGCCAGCAGTGGGCAAGGAAACACCATATATTTT. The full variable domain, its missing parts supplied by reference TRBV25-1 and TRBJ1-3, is EADIYQTPRYLVIGTGKKITLECSQTMGHDKMYWYQQDPGMELHLIHYSYGVNSTEKGDLSSESTVSRIRTEHFPLTLESARPSHTSQYLCASSGQGNTIYFGEGSWLTVV.

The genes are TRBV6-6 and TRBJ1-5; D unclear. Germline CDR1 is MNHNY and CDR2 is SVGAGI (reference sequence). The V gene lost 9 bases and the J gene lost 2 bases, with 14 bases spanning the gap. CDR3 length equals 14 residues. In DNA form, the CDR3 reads TGTGCCAGTAGTGATAACGGGGGCAATCAGCCCCAGCATTTT. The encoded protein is CASSDNGGNQPQHF.

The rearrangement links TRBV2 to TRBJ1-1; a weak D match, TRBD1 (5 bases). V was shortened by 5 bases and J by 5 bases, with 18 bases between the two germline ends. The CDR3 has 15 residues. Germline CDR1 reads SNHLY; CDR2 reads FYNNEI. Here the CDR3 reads CASSSETASGTEAFF. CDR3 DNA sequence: TGTGCCAGCAGTTCAGAGACAGCCTCGGGGACTGAAGCTTTCTTT.

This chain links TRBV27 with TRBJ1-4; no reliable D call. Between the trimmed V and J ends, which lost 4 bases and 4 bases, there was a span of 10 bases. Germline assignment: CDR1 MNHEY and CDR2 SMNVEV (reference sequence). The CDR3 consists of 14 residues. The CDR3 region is CASSSGYSNEKLFF. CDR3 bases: TGTGCCAGCAGTTCCGGGTATAGTAATGAAAAACTGTTTTTT.

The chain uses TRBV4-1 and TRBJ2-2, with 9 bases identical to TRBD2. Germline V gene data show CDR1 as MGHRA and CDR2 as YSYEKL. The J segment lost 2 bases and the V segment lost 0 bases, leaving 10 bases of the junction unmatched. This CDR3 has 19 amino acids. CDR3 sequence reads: CASSQDGPRGTSNTGELFF. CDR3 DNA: TGCGCCAGCAGCCAAGATGGCCCTAGGGGGACTAGCAACACCGGGGAGCTGTTTTTT.